This T cell receptor (beta chain) was identified in a study of blood T cell repertoires in COVID-19. Trimming removed 6 bases at V and 3 bases at J, with 15 bases between. The CDR3 sequence is 15 residues long. From germline, CDR1 is LGHNT and CDR2 FRNRAP. In the source study's methods: Cell counts per sample came from amplifying reference gene primers. Repertoires were generated with immunoSEQ multiplex PCR, while TCRdb's copy carries only in-frame clones and drops some. V, J and clone size are taken as reported in that table, and D and trimming were inferred from the DNA itself. Of about 440,000 clones listed, roughly 89% are singletons.

The rearrangement links TRBV12-5 to TRBJ2-1; tentatively, D is TRBD1 (6 bases). Sequencing was carried out using peripheral blood. The receptor was isolated from a woman under 40 with acute or convalescent COVID-19. The CDR3 sequence is CASGHGGGFYNEQFF. CDR3 coding DNA: TGTGCTAGTGGCCACGGTGGGGGCTTCTACAATGAGCAGTTCTTC. Combining the CDR3 with reference TRBV12-5 and TRBJ2-1 gives the whole variable domain DARVTQTPRHKVTEMGQEVTMRCQPILGHNTVFWYRQTMMQGLELLAYFRNRAPLDDSGMPKDRFSAEMPDATLATLKIQPSEPRDSAVYFCASGHGGGFYNEQFFGPGTRLTVL.